The source of this T cell receptor beta chain is a study of CD8 T cells in Susac syndrome. Study results and limitations: The study admitted that it had a relatively small number of individuals in its TCR sequencing and HLA analysis.

This clonotype appeared a single time. Antigen: not known. Trimming cost V 2 bases and J 0 bases; bases outside gene matches: 6. This CDR3 has 15 amino acids. Germline CDR1 is DFQATT and CDR2 is SNEGSKA (reference sequence). An input of roughly 0.45 to 1 ug of RNA was subjected to reverse transcription using random hexamers. The amplification used immunoSEQ multiplex PCR on TCR beta CDR3; it spanned 54 Vbeta and 13 Jbeta. TCRdb recomputed calls from the immunoSEQ multiplex PCR reads with MiXCR, one row per CDR3 protein. The sample includes roughly 120,000 distinct CDR3 sequences, around 95% of them seen just once. The study sequenced TCR beta in blood CD8+ and CD4+ T cells.

Sequencing was performed on CD4+ T cells from PBMCs. The source is a human donor in good health. The V and J genes are TRBV20-1 and TRBJ1-2; 7 bases are shared with TRBD1. CDR3 DNA sequence: TGCAGTGCTAGACCTGCGGGACAGCCTAACTATGGCTACACCTTC. This sequence encodes CSARPAGQPNYGYTF.